The rows below give T cell receptor beta chains drawn from one sample of a study of preoperative IRX-2 immunotherapy in early breast cancer. Repertoires were generated with immunoSEQ multiplex PCR, while TCRdb's copy carries only in-frame clones and drops some. The profile shows 60,000 or so clones, less than 95% of them singletons. The biological material was taken from a patient treated with IRX-2 immunotherapy. The receptors were sampled from a human donor with breast cancer. Both conserved end residues are trimmed from each CDR3. Fields, in order: CDR3 protein, D gene, J gene, V gene. A D gene is named only where the DNA matches it firmly.

CDR3 protein: ASSHERSMKPQH
D gene: -
J gene: TRBJ1-5
V gene: TRBV19

CDR3 protein: ASSWPSGAYSGANVLT
D gene: TRBD2
J gene: TRBJ2-6
V gene: TRBV9

CDR3 protein: ASSPDHSQGYT
D gene: -
J gene: TRBJ1-2
V gene: TRBV18

CDR3 protein: ASVRDALNTEAF
D gene: -
J gene: TRBJ1-1
V gene: TRBV9

CDR3 protein: ASSEFEHRGAEQY
D gene: -
J gene: TRBJ2-7
V gene: TRBV25-1

CDR3 protein: ASSTVEGTDTQY
D gene: -
J gene: TRBJ2-3
V gene: TRBV18

CDR3 protein: ASSYGAGDTGELF
D gene: -
J gene: TRBJ2-2
V gene: TRBV7-8

CDR3 protein: ASSEFSGLPETQY
D gene: TRBD2
J gene: TRBJ2-5
V gene: TRBV2

CDR3 protein: ASSLGWTGEQPQH
D gene: TRBD1
J gene: TRBJ1-5
V gene: TRBV19

CDR3 protein: ASSLSEQGLNEKLF
D gene: -
J gene: TRBJ1-4
V gene: TRBV4-3

CDR3 protein: ASSWTSGGATDTQY
D gene: TRBD2
J gene: TRBJ2-3
V gene: TRBV5-6

CDR3 protein: ASEVTDTQY
D gene: -
J gene: TRBJ2-3
V gene: TRBV2

CDR3 protein: ASSPQGGVVDGYT
D gene: -
J gene: TRBJ1-2
V gene: TRBV18

CDR3 protein: ASSHRVGNTIY
D gene: -
J gene: TRBJ1-3
V gene: TRBV6-5

CDR3 protein: ASSYTGGTVEQY
D gene: -
J gene: TRBJ2-7
V gene: TRBV6-5

CDR3 protein: ASSPQGGADTQY
D gene: TRBD2
J gene: TRBJ2-3
V gene: TRBV7-7